These T cell receptor beta chains were read from a single sample in a study of PD-L1 blockade in urothelial cancer. TCRdb's copy holds only in-frame clones and misses some; the assay was immunoSEQ multiplex PCR. The data contain about 38,000 clones, 90% of them singletons. The input for sequencing was PBMCs, taken around atezolizumab (anti-PD-L1) treatment. These receptors all come from a man in his sixties or seventies with urothelial cancer. Each CDR3 is given with its conserved first and last residue. The D gene is left open where the match is weak. Only part of the rows carry a size: once, few, many, or a class if the clone is expanded.

d_call	clone_size	j_call	v_call	cdr3_nt	cdr3_aa
NA	NA	TRBJ2-1	TRBV5-1	TGCGCCAGCAGCTTGGGCGGGGCTGGCAATGAGCAGTTCTTC	CASSLGGAGNEQFF
TRBD2	NA	TRBJ2-7	TRBV7-2	TGTGCCAGCAGCTTAGGGACTAGCTGGGCCTACGAGCAGTACTTC	CASSLGTSWAYEQYF
NA	NA	TRBJ2-3	TRBV10-1	TGCGCCAGCAGGCCTGCAGGGGCAGGAGATACGCAGTATTTT	CASRPAGAGDTQYF
NA	NA	TRBJ1-2	TRBV4-2	TGTGCCAGCAGCCAAGAAGGGGCGCAGGGGCCTTATGGCTACACCTTC	CASSQEGAQGPYGYTF
TRBD1	NA	TRBJ2-7	TRBV2	TGTGCCAGCGGTCGGGCAGGGGGTACCTACGAGCAGTACTTC	CASGRAGGTYEQYF
TRBD1	NA	TRBJ1-1	TRBV11-2	TGTGCCAGCAGAAACACAGGGGGCTGGAACACTGAAGCTTTCTTT	CASRNTGGWNTEAFF
NA	NA	TRBJ2-1	TRBV11-2	TGTGCCAGCAGCTTAGGGGTAACGGGGGACAATGAGCAGTTCTTC	CASSLGVTGDNEQFF
TRBD2	NA	TRBJ2-1	TRBV11-2	TGTGCCAGCAGCTTGGGACTAGAAAATGAGCAGTTCTTC	CASSLGLENEQFF
NA	NA	TRBJ1-2	TRBV28	TGTGCCAGCACCCTGGGGCAGCGAGCCTATGGCTACACCTTC	CASTLGQRAYGYTF
NA	NA	TRBJ2-7	TRBV6-5	TGTGCCAGCACAGGGGATAACTACGAGCAGTACTTC	CASTGDNYEQYF
NA	few	TRBJ1-2	TRBV7-3	TGTGCCAGCGCTTCAAAGGACTTGGGCTATGGCTACACCTTC	CASASKDLGYGYTF
NA	NA	TRBJ1-1	TRBV10-2	TGCGCCAGCCGGTCCATGAACACTGAAGCTTTCTTT	CASRSMNTEAFF
NA	NA	TRBJ2-3	TRBV5-4	TGTGCCAGCAGCGCCGCGGGGGCAGGGGGCGCTGGTCGGACAGATACGCAGTATTTT	CASSAAGAGGAGRTDTQYF
TRBD2	NA	TRBJ2-3	TRBV2	TGTGCCAGCAGCCTCTCTGGGACTAGCGGGAGACGAGATACGCAGTATTTT	CASSLSGTSGRRDTQYF
TRBD2	NA	TRBJ2-5	TRBV19	TGTGCCAGTAGTCTAGCGGGAGTAGAGACCCAGTACTTC	CASSLAGVETQYF
TRBD1	NA	TRBJ2-2	TRBV9	TGTGCCAGCAGCCATAATCCCGGGACAGGGGGCACCGGGGAGCTGTTTTTT	CASSHNPGTGGTGELFF
TRBD2	NA	TRBJ2-2	TRBV29-1	TGCAGCGTTGCCCCCGGGGCTAGCGGGAGGAAGGGCGGGGAGCTGTTTTTT	CSVAPGASGRKGGELFF
NA	NA	TRBJ2-1	TRBV19	TGTGCCAGTGGTCTCCCTAGTAGTAGCAATGAGCAGTTCTTC	CASGLPSSSNEQFF
TRBD2	NA	TRBJ2-7	TRBV6-5	TGTGCCAGCAGTAGGACTAGCGGGAGGGTCGAGCAGTACTTC	CASSRTSGRVEQYF
NA	few	TRBJ2-7	TRBV5-1	TGCGCCAGCAGTTTAGACGGGGTGGGGGAGCAGTACTTC	CASSLDGVGEQYF
NA	NA	TRBJ1-4	TRBV14	TGTGCCAGCAGCCAAAAGGGGGATTGGAATGAAAAACTGTTTTTT	CASSQKGDWNEKLFF
NA	NA	TRBJ2-7	TRBV7-9	TGTGCCAGCAGCTTTGGACAGTCCTCCTACGAGCAGTACTTC	CASSFGQSSYEQYF
TRBD1	few	TRBJ2-6	TRBV5-1	TGCGCCAGCCGACAGGGGGCGGGTGGGGCCAACGTCCTGACTTTC	CASRQGAGGANVLTF
NA	NA	TRBJ2-7	TRBV7-9	TGTGCCAGCAGCTCCCGGAGACAGCGTCCCCACGAGCAGTACTTC	CASSSRRQRPHEQYF
NA	NA	TRBJ2-7	TRBV10-3	TGTGCCGCCGCTAGCGTCGGCTACGAGCAGTACTTC	CAAASVGYEQYF
NA	NA	TRBJ2-7	TRBV28	TGTGCCAGCAGAACGGGTAAGAGGAACGAGCAGTACTTC	CASRTGKRNEQYF
NA	NA	TRBJ1-2	TRBV19	TGTGCCAGTAGATTTCAGGGGTCCGGTGGCTATGGCTACACCTTC	CASRFQGSGGYGYTF
NA	NA	TRBJ1-5	TRBV28	TGTGCCAGCAGACGACAGACAAATCAGCCCCAGCATTTT	CASRRQTNQPQHF
TRBD2	NA	TRBJ2-1	TRBV5-1	TGCGCCAGCAGCTTGGCCTTAGGGCGGGAGCCCCACAATGAGCAGTTCTTC	CASSLALGREPHNEQFF
NA	NA	TRBJ2-2	TRBV19	TGTGCCAGTAGTGGAGGGAACACCGGGGAGCTGTTTTTT	CASSGGNTGELFF
TRBD2	once	TRBJ2-1	TRBV29-1	TGCAGCGTGCATCCGGGACTAGCTAACAATGAGCAGTTCTTC	CSVHPGLANNEQFF
TRBD2	NA	TRBJ2-7	TRBV11-1	TGTGCCAGCAGCTTAGGTCGGGGACTAGCGGGACTCGAGCAGTACTTC	CASSLGRGLAGLEQYF
TRBD1	NA	TRBJ2-4	TRBV5-4	TGTGCCAGCAGTTCCCTCGGACAGGGGAGGGGTGGGGTAAACATTCAGTACTTC	CASSSLGQGRGGVNIQYF
TRBD2	once	TRBJ2-7	TRBV6-1	TGTGCCAGCAGTGAATTAAGGGCCCTAGCGGGCAGCTCCTACGAGCAGTACTTC	CASSELRALAGSSYEQYF
TRBD2	NA	TRBJ2-5	TRBV27	TGTGCCAGCAGTATCGCCGGGACTAGCGGGGAGACCCAGTACTTC	CASSIAGTSGETQYF
NA	NA	TRBJ2-1	TRBV18	TGTGCCAGCTCACAAACCAGGGGAGCCTACAATGAGCAGTTCTTC	CASSQTRGAYNEQFF
TRBD1	NA	TRBJ1-6	TRBV7-6	TGTGCCAGCAGCTTGAGGGACAGGGAGGGATCACCCCTCCACTTT	CASSLRDREGSPLHF
NA	NA	TRBJ2-7	TRBV7-2	TGTGCCAGCAGCCGTACCAGGGAGGCGGCCTACGAGCAGTACTTC	CASSRTREAAYEQYF
NA	once	TRBJ2-7	TRBV9	TGTGCCAGCGGGAAGGGAGGTTGGGAGCACGAGCAGTACTTC	CASGKGGWEHEQYF
TRBD2	NA	TRBJ2-3	TRBV6-1	TGTGCCAGCAGTGAACTAGCGGGAGCAGATACGCAGTATTTT	CASSELAGADTQYF
NA	NA	TRBJ1-1	TRBV2	TGTGCCAGCGACCCTTCCAGGGGTGTCGGCACTGAAGCTTTCTTT	CASDPSRGVGTEAFF
TRBD2	NA	TRBJ2-3	TRBV10-1	TGCGCCAGCAGGGAAGCGGGACGCACAGATACGCAGTATTTT	CASREAGRTDTQYF
NA	NA	TRBJ2-3	TRBV6-1	TGTGCCAGCAGTGACCCCGCGGCAGGGGTTTGGGCCACAGATACGCAGTATTTT	CASSDPAAGVWATDTQYF
NA	NA	TRBJ1-2	TRBV28	TGTGCCAGCAGCAAACAGGGCGGAGGCTACACCTTC	CASSKQGGGYTF
NA	NA	TRBJ1-4	TRBV28	TGTGCCAGCAGTTTCATCGGGACTAATAATGAAAAACTGTTTTTT	CASSFIGTNNEKLFF
NA	NA	TRBJ1-1	TRBV7-9	TGTGCCAGCAGCGTATCTCCTGAAGCTTTCTTT	CASSVSPEAFF
TRBD1	NA	TRBJ1-1	TRBV27	TGTGCCAGCAGGTGGGGACAGGGAACCACTGAAGCTTTCTTT	CASRWGQGTTEAFF
TRBD2	NA	TRBJ2-2	TRBV7-3	TGTGCCAGCAGGCGCGGGGGGGGGAACACCGGGGAGCTGTTTTTT	CASRRGGGNTGELFF
TRBD1	NA	TRBJ2-3	TRBV7-9	TGTGCCAGCAGCCCGATGACAGGGTCGGTTGCAGATACGCAGTATTTT	CASSPMTGSVADTQYF
TRBD2	NA	TRBJ2-5	TRBV9	TGTGCCAGCAGCGTAGTACGGGGGGACGGTAAGGAGACCCAGTACTTC	CASSVVRGDGKETQYF
TRBD1	few	TRBJ1-1	TRBV29-1	TGCAGCGTTGGCGCCCCTGAGGGACAGGGTAGCGGAGCTTTCTTT	CSVGAPEGQGSGAFF
TRBD1	NA	TRBJ1-2	TRBV6-6	TGTGCCAGCAGTTACTCGAAGGCAGGGGGCGCCTATGGCTACACCTTC	CASSYSKAGGAYGYTF
NA	once	TRBJ2-1	TRBV5-1	TGCGCCAGCAGCTTAGAGGGAGCCGGGAGCAATGAGCAGTTCTTC	CASSLEGAGSNEQFF
TRBD2	NA	TRBJ2-3	TRBV27	TGTGCCAGCAGTCTCCGACTAGCGGGAGTCTCTACAAATACGCAGTATTTT	CASSLRLAGVSTNTQYF
NA	NA	TRBJ2-1	TRBV27	TGTGCCAGCAGTTCCGGGCTAGCGGACAGATACAATGAGCAGTTCTTC	CASSSGLADRYNEQFF